The next 5 T cell receptor beta chains were all read from a single sample in a study of T cell clonotyping in hematopoietic cell transplantation. The time point was: recipient sample about 28 days before transplant, after cytoreduction. Sequencing used immunoSEQ multiplex PCR; TCRdb keeps in-frame clones, though not all of them. The top ten hold approximately 4% of the sample, which has about 21,000 clones, roughly 90% seen once. The sample here was peripheral blood mononuclear cells, taken before stem cell transplant. The receptor set was obtained from a man in his late teens or twenties with biphenotypic leukemia. Some clones in this sample may be carry-over from other donors' samples.

The chain combines TRBV27 with TRBJ2-7; 7 nucleotides align to TRBD1. Germline V CDR1 and CDR2: MNHEY, SMNVEV (reference sequence). V lost 6 bases, J lost 4 bases, and 9 bases stayed unmatched. This CDR3 is built from 14 residues. The CDR3 bases are TGTGCCAGCAGCGAAACAGGGGTTACTTACGAGCAGTACTTC. It codes for CASSETGVTYEQYF.

J is TRBJ1-1 and V is TRBV18; D unclear. The V and J ends lost 0 bases and 10 bases respectively, with 12 bases between them. The CDR3 consists of 13 residues. The V gene's germline CDR1 is KGHSH and CDR2 LQKENI. As DNA, the CDR3 is TGTGCCAGCTCACCACCGGGAGGACTTAGAGCTTTCTTT. This sequence encodes CASSPPGGLRAFF.

The sample holds one count of this clone. J is TRBJ2-1 and V is TRBV4-1; 8 nucleotides agree with TRBD2. This CDR3 spans 15 amino acids. Germline lookup yields CDR1 MGHRA and CDR2 YSYEKL. V lost 0 bases and J lost 9; bases outside the gene matches: 7. As DNA, the CDR3 is TGCGCCAGCAGCCAAGATAGCGGGGCCGGAACTGAGCAGTTCTTC. Its protein product is CASSQDSGAGTEQFF.

This clone was counted a single time. The CDR3 is CASSVETSHGELFF. The CDR3 nucleotides read TGTGCCAGCAGCGTGGAGACTAGCCACGGGGAGCTGTTTTTT. The gene calls are TRBV9 and TRBJ2-2; 7 bases line up with TRBD2. V lost 2 bases and J lost 7; bases outside the gene matches: 5. Germline V CDR1 and CDR2: SGDLS, YYNGEE. The CDR3 is 14 amino acids.

The chain joins TRBV19 to TRBJ2-3; no clear D. Per the germline V gene, CDR1 is LNHDA and CDR2 is SQIVND (reference sequence). V lost 8 bases and J 0 bases, leaving 12 bases between the germline ends. The CDR3 is made up of 14 amino acids. The CDR3 is CASLSQDSTDTQYF. The CDR3 bases are TGTGCCAGTTTAAGCCAGGATAGCACAGATACGCAGTATTTT.